A single sample is the source of the 7 T cell receptor beta chains below, sequenced in a study of cytomegalovirus exposure and HLA in healthy donors. The PCR employed 60 Vbeta primers together with 13 Jbeta primers. TCRdb keeps only in-frame clones here, not all; method: immunoSEQ multiplex PCR. The sample gives around 100,000 clones, approximately 80% of which show up once; 0.9% to 1.5% is in the top ten. What was sequenced was PBMCs. The receptors derive from a woman in her late teens or twenties in good health and CMV-seronegative.

The gene calls are TRBV28 and TRBJ2-7, with TRBD2 matching over 16 bases. The length of the CDR3 is 20 residues. V lost 2 bases and J lost 1; bases outside the gene matches: 11. Per germline, CDR1 MDHEN and CDR2 SYDVKM. CDR3 sequence (DNA): TGTGCCAGCAGTTTAGTGGGCCTGGGACTAGCGGGAGGGCCTTCCTACGAGCAGTACTTC. The encoded protein is CASSLVGLGLAGGPSYEQYF.

In this sample, this clone turned up a few times. Here the CDR3 DNA reads TGTGCCAGCAGCCGTGGACTAGCGGGAGTGGTCGCCTACAACATTCAGTACTTC. This sequence encodes CASSRGLAGVVAYNIQYF. V usage is TRBV5-6 and J usage is TRBJ2-4, with TRBD2 matching over 13 bases. Germline V gene sequence: CDR1 SGHDT, CDR2 YYEEEE. J gave up 7 bases and V 4 bases, and 14 bases lay outside the gene matches. CDR3 length equals 18 residues. Full variable domain (missing parts from reference TRBV5-6 and TRBJ2-4): DAGVTQSPTHLIKTRGQQVTLRCSPKSGHDTVSWYQQALGQGPQFIFQYYEEEERQRGNFPDRFSGHQFPNYSSELNVNALLLGDSALYLCASSRGLAGVVAYNIQYFGAGTRLSVL.

The chain joins TRBV27 to TRBJ2-3, with 7 positions matching TRBD1. V gave up 5 bases and J gave up 5 bases; unmatched junction bases: 1. This CDR3 region has 12 residues. Germline CDR1 and CDR2: MNHEY and SMNVEV (reference sequence). CDR3 bases: TGTGCCAGCAGTCCAGGGGGAGATACGCAGTATTTT. Translated: CASSPGGDTQYF.

This rearrangement joins TRBV7-8 to TRBJ2-5, with no clear D. The J call is doubtful: the DNA matches TRBJ2-7 better. Germline V lookup: CDR1 SGHVS, CDR2 FQNEAQ. CDR3 length: 16 amino acids. CDR3: CASSLYPIQASYEQYF. DNA for the CDR3: TGTGCCAGCAGCTTATATCCGATTCAAGCCTCCTACGAGCAGTACTTC.

A word on this clone: A much larger clone sits a single nucleotide away, making a read error possible. This rearrangement joins TRBV6-4 to TRBJ2-7; 10 bases fit TRBD2. With V trimmed by 3 bases and J by 0 bases, 2 bases remained unmatched. This CDR3 contains 15 residues. Germline lookup yields CDR1 MRHNA and CDR2 SNTAGT. The CDR3 is CASSEASGSSYEQYF. As DNA, the CDR3 is TGTGCCAGCAGTGAGGCTAGCGGGAGCTCCTACGAGCAGTACTTC.

The chain employs TRBV5-1 and TRBJ2-5; the D gene is possibly TRBD1 (5 bases). This CDR3 is 14 amino acids long. Looked up from germline, CDR1 is SGHRS and CDR2 is YFSETQ. CDR3 amino acids: CARIRGSLRETQYF. The DNA of the CDR3 is TGCGCGAGAATAAGGGGTTCCCTCCGGGAGACCCAGTACTTC.

The chain recombines TRBV7-9 with TRBJ2-7; weak D call: TRBD1 (5 bases). V gave up 5 bases and J gave up 4 bases, with 9 bases separating them. Germline CDR1 reads SEHNR; CDR2 reads FQNEAQ (reference sequence). CDR3 length: 12 amino acids. The CDR3 is CASSPDRYEQYF. The CDR3 DNA sequence: TGTGCCAGCAGCCCCGACAGATACGAGCAGTACTTC.